Listed here are 22 T cell receptor beta chains from one sample, sequenced in a study of T cell repertoires in cytomegalovirus infection. Antigens for these TCRs are unknown. TCRdb fed the reads into MiXCR, producing one record per CDR3 protein. The data show about a million distinct CDR3 sequences, roughly 30% seen once. The sample was cultured CD8+ T cells from PBMCs, taken from culture after CMV antigen stimulation. The receptors come from a human donor in good health (CMV status not recorded). Some clones in this sample may be carry-over from other donors' samples.

This clonotype showed up just once. This rearrangement joins TRBV20-1 to TRBJ1-1; maybe TRBD1 (6 bases). V was trimmed by 6 bases and J by 2 bases, leaving 25 bases between them. The CDR3 loop spans 17 amino acids. CDR1 and CDR2 from the germline V gene are DFQATT and SNEGSKA (reference sequence). CDR3 loop: CSARDNVEPGGNTEAFF. CDR3 DNA: TGCAGTGCAAGGGACAACGTAGAACCCGGGGGAAACACTGAAGCTTTCTTT.

This clonotype was found a few times. At one of its ends the junction is not consistent with the germline gene, which may arise from a read error. The genes are TRBV27 and TRBJ1-5; possibly TRBD1 for D (5 bases). This CDR3 has 17 amino acids. CDR1 and CDR2 from the germline V gene are MNHEY and SMNVEV (reference sequence). CDR3 residues: CASSLSPQVRGNQPQHF. In DNA form, the CDR3 reads TGTGCCAGCAGCTTATCCCCACAGGTTAGGGGAAATCAGCCCCAGCATTTT.

This clonotype was observed a few times. The V gene is TRBV20-1, the J gene TRBJ2-7, with a tentative D call TRBD1 (6 bases). This CDR3 comprises 16 residues. Trimming took 3 bases from V and 1 from J, leaving 19 bases between them. Germline-derived CDR1 and CDR2 are DFQATT and SNEGSKA (reference sequence). This chain's CDR3 is CSARGNSGTTSYEQYF. The CDR3 DNA is TGCAGTGCTAGGGGAAATTCCGGGACAACATCCTACGAGCAGTACTTC.

The chain recombines TRBV27 with TRBJ2-7, with 7 bases lining up with TRBD2. CDR3 size: 11 residues. The trim removed 6 bases at V and 7 bases at J, leaving 3 bases unmatched. Germline CDR1 is MNHEY and CDR2 is SMNVEV (reference sequence). CDR3 residues: CASRSGGEQYV. The CDR3 bases are TGTGCCAGCAGGTCCGGGGGGGAGCAGTACGTC.

This clonotype showed up just a few times. The chain joins TRBV19 to TRBJ2-5; D assignment may be TRBD1 or TRBD2 (5 bases each). V gave up 3 bases and J gave up 0 bases, with 11 bases separating them. Germline V gene lookup returns CDR1 LNHDA and CDR2 SQIVND (reference sequence). This CDR3 region has 15 residues. The DNA for the CDR3 is TGTGCCAGTAGTATGAGGGACCGGGACCAAGAGACCCAGTACTTC. Protein sequence: CASSMRDRDQETQYF. Full variable domain (remainder filled in from reference TRBV19 and TRBJ2-5): DGGITQSPKYLFRKEGQNVTLSCEQNLNHDAMYWYRQDPGQGLRLIYYSQIVNDFQKGDIAEGYSVSREKKESFPLTVTSAQKNPTAFYLCASSMRDRDQETQYFGPGTRLLVL.

This clonotype was picked up a small number of times. This chain links TRBV27 with TRBJ2-5, with D uncertain. Deletions cut 1 base from V and 2 bases from J, with 17 bases between. This CDR3 has 17 residues. The germline V gene has CDR1 MNHEY and CDR2 SMNVEV (reference sequence). In nucleotides, the CDR3 is TGTGCCAGCAGTTTATACCCCCCCCATCAAATACAAGAGACCCAGTACTTC. Protein: CASSLYPPHQIQETQYF.

This clonotype has a count of ten or more. This chain joins TRBV7-6 and TRBJ2-5; D is possibly TRBD2 (5 bases). The CDR3 runs to 15 residues. The germline V gene has CDR1 SGHVS and CDR2 FNYEAQ. The V and J ends lost 7 bases and 1 base respectively, with 16 bases between them. The chain's CDR3 is CASTEILVAQETQYF. For the CDR3, the DNA is TGTGCCAGCACAGAGATACTAGTAGCCCAAGAGACCCAGTACTTC.

Notes on this clonotype: At one end, the junction sequence differs from germline, possibly due to a read error. The chain couples TRBV6-8 to TRBJ2-7; D might be TRBD1 or TRBD2, each matching 5 bases. This CDR3 has 16 residues. The germline V gene encodes CDR1 MNHGY and CDR2 SAAAGT. CDR3 sequence reads: CASSYSRRDGSYGQYF. DNA of the CDR3: TGTGCCAGCAGTTACTCGAGAAGGGACGGATCCTACGGGCAGTACTTC.

This clonotype was found a few times. The genes are TRBV19 and TRBJ1-1; D is uncertain. CDR1 and CDR2 (germline): LNHDA, SQIVND (reference sequence). This CDR3 spans 15 amino acids. V dropped 6 bases and J dropped 5 bases, with 19 bases sitting between them. This CDR3 is CASRVDTAGLTEAFF. CDR3 sequence (DNA): TGTGCCAGTAGGGTAGACACCGCCGGTCTTACTGAAGCTTTCTTT.

J is TRBJ2-1 and V is TRBV4-3; 9 nucleotides align to TRBD2. Germline CDR1 and CDR2: LGHNA and YSLEER. The CDR3 consists of 18 residues. Unmatched junction bases numbered 10, after V lost 4 bases and J lost 0 bases. The CDR3 DNA sequence: TGCGCCAGCAGCCCTGGGGTAGCGGGGGCGAGCTCCTACAATGAGCAGTTCTTC. It codes for CASSPGVAGASSYNEQFF.

This clonotype appeared a few times. This rearrangement joins TRBV7-9 to TRBJ2-7; D is uncertain. V lost 1 base to trimming and J lost 3 bases, with 10 bases between them. CDR3 size: 14 residues. Per the germline V gene, CDR1 is SEHNR and CDR2 is FQNEAQ (reference sequence). The CDR3 sequence: CASSLGNGYYEQYV. The CDR3 DNA follows: TGTGCCAGCAGCTTAGGGAACGGTTACTACGAGCAGTACGTC.

This chain connects TRBV24-1 to TRBJ1-2; D uncertain. Germline V gene sequence: CDR1 KGHDR, CDR2 SFDVKD. The V gene lost 2 bases and the J gene lost 8 bases, with 14 bases spanning the gap. The CDR3 sequence is 14 residues long. Here the CDR3 DNA reads TGTGCCACCAGTGATTCGGCCGGCTTGGAGGGCTACACCTTC. This sequence encodes CATSDSAGLEGYTF.

In this sample, this clonotype turned up many times. The V and J genes are TRBV7-6 and TRBJ1-1, with a weak D call TRBD1 (5 bases). With 1 base removed from V and 5 bases from J, the gap between germline ends came to 11 bases. Germline V lookup: CDR1 SGHVS, CDR2 FNYEAQ. The CDR3 extends over 14 amino acids. CDR3: CASSLGGEETEAFF. The CDR3 DNA reads as TGTGCCAGCAGCTTAGGGGGCGAGGAAACTGAAGCTTTCTTT.

This clonotype was detected only a few times. CDR3 coding DNA: TGTGCCAGCTCCCCGCCCGGGACAGGGACGTACGAGCAGTACTTC. Translation gives CASSPPGTGTYEQYF. V is TRBV18 and J is TRBJ2-7, with 9 bases fitting TRBD1. From germline, CDR1 is KGHSH and CDR2 LQKENI. The CDR3 has 15 residues. The V segment lost 6 bases and the J segment 4 bases; nucleotides outside the gene matches: 10.

The chain has TRBV19 and TRBJ2-2; no reliable D call. V lost 0 bases to trimming and J lost 4 bases, with 15 bases between them. Germline lookup yields CDR1 LNHDA and CDR2 SQIVND (reference sequence). The CDR3 sequence is 17 residues long. The chain's CDR3 is CASSIDPTGPRTGELFF. In DNA, the CDR3 is TGTGCCAGTAGTATAGATCCGACCGGGCCCCGCACCGGGGAGCTGTTTTTT.

This clonotype was detected only a few times. The CDR3 nucleotides are TGTGCCAGCCCCACCGTTTACAATGAGCAGTTCTTC. Residues: CASPTVYNEQFF. The chain joins TRBV7-9 to TRBJ2-1; D call uncertain. Germline CDR1 is SEHNR and CDR2 is FQNEAQ (reference sequence). This CDR3 spans 12 amino acids. Between the trimmed V and J ends, which lost 8 bases and 4 bases, there was a span of 9 bases.

V and J are TRBV20-1 and TRBJ2-3; D unclear. Between the trimmed V and J ends, which lost 4 bases and 3 bases, there was a span of 8 bases. The CDR3 has 12 residues. Germline CDR1 and CDR2: DFQATT and SNEGSKA (reference sequence). CDR3 bases: TGCAGTGCTAATGAACAGACAGATACGCAGTATTTT. It codes for CSANEQTDTQYF.

The chain joins TRBV7-8 to TRBJ1-6, with TRBD1 matching 7 bases. Germline CDR1 is SGHVS and CDR2 is FQNEAQ. V trimming: 1 base; J trimming: 9 bases; junction bases outside the gene matches: 12. This CDR3 has 17 residues. CDR3 protein: CASSLEAGTAPRSPLHF. The CDR3 nucleotides read TGTGCCAGCAGCTTAGAAGCCGGGACAGCTCCTCGTTCACCCCTCCACTTT.

On this clonotype itself: This sequence may be a read error, since a much larger clone differs from it by one base. The chain is built from TRBV6-5 and TRBJ1-6; no clear D. The V gene's germline CDR1 is MNHEY and CDR2 SVGAGI. The CDR3 totals 14 residues. In DNA, the CDR3 is TGTGCCAGCAGTCAAAGGGTGTCGTGGTCACTCCTCCACTTT. It specifies CASSQRVSWSLLHF.

The rearrangement uses TRBV28 and TRBJ2-7; weak D call: TRBD1 (5 bases). This CDR3 region has 13 residues. Germline assignment: CDR1 MDHEN and CDR2 SYDVKM. Trimming stripped 0 bases from V and 7 bases from J, with 10 bases between. The DNA of the CDR3 is TGTGCCAGCAGTTTATGGGGGCGCTTGGAGCAGTACGTC. Translating it yields CASSLWGRLEQYV.

The genes are TRBV24-1 and TRBJ1-5, with 7 bases matching TRBD1. CDR1 is KGHDR and CDR2 is SFDVKD in the germline V gene. This CDR3 contains 23 residues. V gave up 3 bases and J gave up 3 bases; unmatched junction bases: 28. DNA of the CDR3: TGTGCCACCAGTGATCCGTCAACTACAGGGGACAGACGACCCGAAACGATCAATCAGCCCCAGCATTTT. As protein: CATSDPSTTGDRRPETINQPQHF.

This clonotype was seen a single time. This chain connects TRBV7-9 to TRBJ2-5; tentatively, D is TRBD1 or TRBD2 (5 bases each). The V end was cut by 2 bases, the J end by 5 bases, with 12 bases between. The CDR3 is 14 amino acids. Looked up from germline, CDR1 is SEHNR and CDR2 is FQNEAQ (reference sequence). CDR3 DNA sequence: TGTGCCAGCAGCTTAACGGGACGGAGGGAGACCCAGTACTTC. It translates to CASSLTGRRETQYF.